These 18 T cell receptor beta chains were all obtained from the same sample, sequenced in a study of blood T cell repertoires in COVID-19. Profiling relied on immunoSEQ multiplex PCR, and the TCRdb table lists in-frame clones only, not all of them. In the table there are 280,000 or so clones, 70% to 90% of which are singletons. The specimen sequenced was peripheral blood. The receptors originated from an older woman with acute or convalescent COVID-19.

V gene TRBV28 combines with J gene TRBJ2-5, with 8 positions matching TRBD2. The CDR3 covers 16 residues. V dropped 4 bases and J dropped 5; count of bases not matched to a gene: 12. From germline, CDR1 is MDHEN and CDR2 SYDVKM. The DNA of the CDR3 is TGTGCCAGCAGTTCCCCAGGCGGGGGGCAAGTTGAGACCCAGTACTTC. It is translated as CASSSPGGGQVETQYF.

The genes are TRBV5-5 and TRBJ1-2; D gene ambiguous. Germline CDR1 reads SGHKS; CDR2 reads YYEKEE (reference sequence). The V gene lost 4 bases and the J gene lost 3 bases, with 13 bases spanning the gap. The CDR3 loop spans 14 amino acids. This chain's CDR3 is CASSPAGRDYGYTF. The CDR3 DNA sequence: TGTGCCAGCAGCCCGGCGGGGAGGGACTATGGCTACACCTTC.

The genes are TRBV7-2 and TRBJ2-7; 9 bases fit TRBD1. The germline gives CDR1 SGHTA, CDR2 FQGNSA. The CDR3 spans 15 residues. Trimming removed 3 bases from V and 4 bases from J; junction bases left unmatched: 7. CDR3 in amino acids: CASSFPDRGGYEQYF. DNA of the CDR3: TGTGCCAGCAGCTTCCCGGACAGGGGAGGGTACGAGCAGTACTTC.

The genes are TRBV15 and TRBJ2-5, with D tentatively TRBD1 (6 bases). V was pared by 8 bases and J by 5 bases, with 15 bases between. The CDR3 is made up of 13 amino acids. Per germline, CDR1 LNHNV and CDR2 YYDKDF (reference sequence). The CDR3 loop reads CATGQGIRETQYF. The DNA for the CDR3 is TGTGCCACCGGTCAGGGGATTAGGGAGACCCAGTACTTC.

This clone has just a few counts. This sequence joins TRBV27 and TRBJ2-7, with 12 bases fitting TRBD2. V shed 6 bases, J shed 3 bases, and the junction held 9 bases outside the gene matches. Per the germline V gene, CDR1 is MNHEY and CDR2 is SMNVEV (reference sequence). The CDR3 covers 16 residues. The chain's CDR3 is CASSPRLAGDGYEQYF. CDR3 coding DNA: TGTGCCAGCAGCCCTAGACTAGCGGGAGATGGCTACGAGCAGTACTTC.

The chain couples TRBV5-1 to TRBJ1-2; D is perhaps TRBD1 (6 bases). The V gene's germline CDR1 is SGHRS and CDR2 YFSETQ. Trimming shortened V by 4 bases and J by 4 bases, and 14 bases separated the two germline ends. This CDR3 is 14 amino acids long. CDR3 in DNA: TGCGCCAGCAGCCTGGACAGAGCTGGCTATGGCTACACCTTC. The encoded protein is CASSLDRAGYGYTF.

CDR3 residues: CASSPGLINTGELFF. The CDR3 DNA reads TGTGCCAGCAGCCCGGGACTTATAAACACCGGGGAGCTGTTTTTT. The V gene is TRBV3-1 (or the pseudogene TRBV3-2), the J gene TRBJ2-2, with D maybe TRBD2 (6 bases). The germline CDR1 and CDR2 sequences are LGHDT and YNNKEL (reference sequence). CDR3 length: 15 amino acids. V lost 4 bases to trimming and J lost 2 bases, with 11 bases between them.

The rearrangement uses TRBV6-5 and TRBJ1-1, with 8 bases lining up with TRBD1. With 6 bases clipped from V and 6 bases from J, the junction kept 12 bases outside the gene matches. CDR3 size: 15 residues. Germline assignment: CDR1 MNHEY and CDR2 SVGAGI. This CDR3 is CASRRQGSYGAEAFF. The CDR3 nucleotides read TGTGCCAGCAGACGACAGGGGAGTTACGGCGCTGAAGCTTTCTTT.

J is TRBJ2-1 and V is TRBV14, with 9 bases fitting TRBD2. V was clipped by 4 bases and J by 2 bases; unmatched bases: 6. The germline CDR1 and CDR2 sequences are SGHDN and FVKESK. This CDR3 has 16 residues. The CDR3 reads CASSPSASGTYNEQFF. CDR3 coding DNA: TGTGCCAGCAGCCCCTCGGCTAGCGGGACCTACAATGAGCAGTTCTTC.

CDR3 in DNA: TGTGCCAGCAGGAAGGTTTTGCGGACACCTTCCTACTACGAGCAGTACTTC. It yields the protein CASRKVLRTPSYYEQYF. The gene calls are TRBV28 and TRBJ2-7; TRBD1 might be the D (5 bases). This CDR3 region has 17 residues. The germline V and J ends were trimmed by 6 bases and 3 bases, with 24 bases remaining between them. CDR1 is MDHEN and CDR2 is SYDVKM in the germline V gene. The full variable domain, rest sourced from reference TRBV28 and TRBJ2-7, is DVKVTQSSRYLVKRTGEKVFLECVQDMDHENMFWYRQDPGLGLRLIYFSYDVKMKEKGDIPEGYSVSREKKERFSLILESASTNQTSMYLCASRKVLRTPSYYEQYFGPGTRLTVT.

The chain employs TRBV2 and TRBJ1-2, with 9 bases that match TRBD1. This CDR3 comprises 14 residues. Trimming at V came to 4 bases and at J to 2 bases, leaving 2 bases not matched to a gene. Germline CDR1 reads SNHLY; CDR2 reads FYNNEI. The CDR3 reads CASSGGTGNYGYTF. The CDR3, as DNA: TGTGCCAGCAGTGGGGGGACAGGGAACTATGGCTACACCTTC.

The chain recombines TRBV27 with TRBJ1-1; D not resolved. Germline V gene data show CDR1 as MNHEY and CDR2 as SMNVEV (reference sequence). This CDR3 contains 13 residues. The V end was cut by 5 bases, the J end by 0 bases, with 7 bases between. CDR3 DNA sequence: TGTGCCAGCAGTGGCAGGTTGAACACTGAAGCTTTCTTT. It translates to CASSGRLNTEAFF.

The chain employs TRBV9 and TRBJ2-1; 8 bases align to TRBD1. This CDR3 contains 16 residues. The germline V gene has CDR1 SGDLS and CDR2 YYNGEE. The junction had 8 bases not matched to a gene; V was cut back by 6 bases and J by 0 bases. The CDR3 DNA reads TGTGCCAGCACCTCAGGGGGCTACAGCTCCTACAATGAGCAGTTCTTC. It encodes CASTSGGYSSYNEQFF.

The chain combines TRBV5-1 with TRBJ2-7; possible D gene TRBD1, 6 bases. The CDR3 runs 13 residues. Germline lookup yields CDR1 SGHRS and CDR2 YFSETQ. Trimming pared 5 bases from V and 3 bases from J, leaving 12 bases between. This CDR3 reads CASSALQGYEQYF. The CDR3 coding sequence is TGCGCCAGCAGTGCATTACAGGGCTACGAGCAGTACTTC.

The V gene is TRBV28, the J gene TRBJ1-1; D may be TRBD1 (6 bases). The germline V gene has CDR1 MDHEN and CDR2 SYDVKM. The CDR3 runs 14 residues. V dropped 5 bases and J dropped 5 bases, with 15 bases sitting between them. CDR3 nucleotide sequence: TGTGCCAGCAGTCCTGGACAGAGTAGGACTGAAGCTTTCTTT. It is translated as CASSPGQSRTEAFF.

The chain joins TRBV9 to TRBJ1-5, with TRBD1 as a possible D gene (6 bases). Trimming left V 0 bases short and J 6 bases short, with 13 bases between. The V gene's germline CDR1 is SGDLS and CDR2 YYNGEE. The CDR3 is 15 residues long. The CDR3 sequence: CASSVEGGKGQPQHF. The CDR3 coding sequence is TGTGCCAGCAGCGTAGAGGGGGGGAAGGGTCAGCCCCAGCATTTT.

The rearrangement joins TRBV27 to TRBJ2-5, with D perhaps matching TRBD2 (6 bases). Trimming cost V 7 bases and J 2 bases, with 17 bases left between them. This CDR3 contains 15 residues. The germline V gene has CDR1 MNHEY and CDR2 SMNVEV (reference sequence). CDR3 DNA sequence: TGTGCCAGCACCCTGAATAGCGGTAGACAAGAGACCCAGTACTTC. It is translated as CASTLNSGRQETQYF.

The chain combines TRBV7-9 with TRBJ2-1; D is possibly TRBD1 (7 bases). Germline V lookup: CDR1 SEHNR, CDR2 FQNEAQ (reference sequence). V lost 4 bases and J 4 bases, leaving 20 bases between the germline ends. The CDR3 runs to 17 residues. CDR3 region: CASSSSRGTDQYNEQFF. The CDR3 nucleotides read TGTGCCAGCAGCTCCTCCCGGGGGACAGACCAATACAATGAGCAGTTCTTC.